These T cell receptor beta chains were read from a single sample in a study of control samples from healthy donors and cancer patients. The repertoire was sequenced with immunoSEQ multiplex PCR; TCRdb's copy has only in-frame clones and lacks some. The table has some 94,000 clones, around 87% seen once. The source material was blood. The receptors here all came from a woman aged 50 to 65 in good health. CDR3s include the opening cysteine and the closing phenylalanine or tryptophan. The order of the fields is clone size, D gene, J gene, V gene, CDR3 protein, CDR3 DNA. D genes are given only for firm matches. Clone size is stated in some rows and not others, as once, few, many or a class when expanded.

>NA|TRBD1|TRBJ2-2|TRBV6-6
CASRSGTGDTGELFF
TGTGCCAGCAGATCCGGGACAGGGGACACCGGGGAGCTGTTTTTT
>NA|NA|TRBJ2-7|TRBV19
CASSNKLSTVEQCF
TGTGCCAGTAGTAACAAACTCAGCACAGTAGAGCAGTGCTTC
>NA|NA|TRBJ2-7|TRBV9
CASSPQGNTYEQYF
TGTGCCAGCAGCCCTCAGGGTAACACCTACGAGCAGTACTTC
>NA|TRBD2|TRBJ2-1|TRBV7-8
CASSYLAGASNEQFF
TGTGCCAGCAGCTACCTAGCGGGAGCCTCAAATGAGCAGTTCTTC
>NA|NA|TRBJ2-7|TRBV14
CASSGQLSYEQYF
TGTGCCAGCAGCGGACAGCTCTCCTACGAGCAGTACTTC
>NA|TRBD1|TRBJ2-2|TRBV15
CATSRGTVNTGELFF
TGTGCCACCAGCAGGGGGACAGTGAACACCGGGGAGCTGTTTTTT
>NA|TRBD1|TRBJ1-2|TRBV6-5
CASSYMSGTGGGGYTF
TGTGCCAGCAGTTACATGTCCGGGACAGGGGGAGGTGGCTACACCTTC
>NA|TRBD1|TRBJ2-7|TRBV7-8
CASSQRGTGFNEQYF
TGTGCCAGCAGCCAGCGAGGGACAGGGTTCAACGAGCAGTACTTC
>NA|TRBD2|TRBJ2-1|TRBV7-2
CASSSTSGSATYNEQFF
TGTGCCAGCAGCTCCACTAGCGGGAGCGCAACCTACAATGAGCAGTTCTTC
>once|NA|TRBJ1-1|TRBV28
CASSFGNTEAFF
TGTGCCAGCAGTTTTGGAAACACTGAAGCTTTCTTT
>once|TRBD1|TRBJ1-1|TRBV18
CASSPPTGGDTEAFF
TGTGCCAGCTCACCACCAACAGGGGGGGACACTGAAGCTTTCTTT
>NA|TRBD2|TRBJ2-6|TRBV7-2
CASSQTSGRANVLTF
TGTGCCAGCAGCCAAACTAGCGGTAGGGCCAACGTCCTGACTTTC
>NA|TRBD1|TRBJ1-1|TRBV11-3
CASSSGQGNPNTEAFF
TGTGCCAGCAGCTCGGGACAGGGGAACCCGAACACTGAAGCTTTCTTT
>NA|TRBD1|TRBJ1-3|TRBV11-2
CASSRDRGAGNTIYF
TGTGCCAGCAGCCGTGACAGGGGAGCCGGAAACACCATATATTTT
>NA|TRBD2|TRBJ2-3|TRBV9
CASSATRTSGAGDTQYF
TGTGCCAGCAGCGCAACCCGGACTAGCGGGGCAGGAGATACGCAGTATTTT
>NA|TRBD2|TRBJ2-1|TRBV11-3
CASSLDTSGVYNEQFF
TGTGCCAGCAGCTTAGATACTAGCGGGGTATACAATGAGCAGTTCTTC
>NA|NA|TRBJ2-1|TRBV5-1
CASGGPSLLRDEQFF
TGCGCCAGCGGAGGCCCTAGCCTTCTCCGCGATGAGCAGTTCTTC
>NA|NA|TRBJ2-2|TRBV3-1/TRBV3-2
CASSPPRQENTGELFF
TGTGCCAGCAGCCCCCCCCGGCAGGAGAACACCGGGGAGCTGTTTTTT
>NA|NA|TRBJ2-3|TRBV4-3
CASSQDRAGTDTQYF
TGCGCCAGCAGCCAAGATCGGGCGGGCACAGATACGCAGTATTTT
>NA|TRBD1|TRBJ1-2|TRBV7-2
CASSLAPDRSSGYTF
TGTGCCAGCAGCTTAGCGCCGGACAGGAGCAGCGGCTACACCTTC